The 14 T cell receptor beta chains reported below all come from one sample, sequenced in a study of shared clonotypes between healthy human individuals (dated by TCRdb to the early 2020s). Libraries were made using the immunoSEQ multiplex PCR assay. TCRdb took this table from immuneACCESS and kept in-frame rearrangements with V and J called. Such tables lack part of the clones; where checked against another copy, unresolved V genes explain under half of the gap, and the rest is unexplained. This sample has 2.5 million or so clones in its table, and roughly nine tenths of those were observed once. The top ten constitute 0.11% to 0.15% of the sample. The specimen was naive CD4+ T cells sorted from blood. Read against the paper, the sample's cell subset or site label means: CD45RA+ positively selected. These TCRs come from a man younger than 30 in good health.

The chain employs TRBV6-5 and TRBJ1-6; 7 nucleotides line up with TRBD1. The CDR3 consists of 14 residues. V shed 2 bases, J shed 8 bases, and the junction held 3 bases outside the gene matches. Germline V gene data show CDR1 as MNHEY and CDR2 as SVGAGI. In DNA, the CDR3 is TGTGCCAGCAGTTACGTAGGGGGCGATTCACCCCTCCACTTT. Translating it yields CASSYVGGDSPLHF.

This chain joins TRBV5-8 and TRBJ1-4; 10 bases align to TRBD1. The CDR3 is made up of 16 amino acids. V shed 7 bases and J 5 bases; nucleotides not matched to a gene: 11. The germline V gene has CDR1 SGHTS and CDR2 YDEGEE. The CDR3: CASAGTGVTGNEKLFF. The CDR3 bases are TGTGCCAGCGCCGGGACAGGGGTAACGGGAAATGAAAAACTGTTTTTT.

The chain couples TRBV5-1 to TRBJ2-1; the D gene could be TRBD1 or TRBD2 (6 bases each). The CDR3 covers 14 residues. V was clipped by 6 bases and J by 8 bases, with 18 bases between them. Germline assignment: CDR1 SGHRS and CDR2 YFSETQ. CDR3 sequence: CASNSEGGRYEQFF. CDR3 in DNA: TGCGCCAGCAATAGCGAGGGGGGCAGATATGAGCAGTTCTTC.

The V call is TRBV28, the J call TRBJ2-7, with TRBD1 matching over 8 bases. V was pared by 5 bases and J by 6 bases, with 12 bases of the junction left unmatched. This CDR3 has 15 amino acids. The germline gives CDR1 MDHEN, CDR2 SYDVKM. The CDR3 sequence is CASSPLAGGAFEQYF. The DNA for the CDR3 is TGTGCCAGCAGTCCCCTGGCAGGGGGCGCGTTCGAGCAGTACTTC.

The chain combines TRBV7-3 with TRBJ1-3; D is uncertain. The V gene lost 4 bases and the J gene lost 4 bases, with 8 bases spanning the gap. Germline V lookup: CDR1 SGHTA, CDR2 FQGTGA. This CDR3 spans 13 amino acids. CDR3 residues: CASSSGIGNTIYF. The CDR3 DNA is TGTGCCAGCAGCTCTGGCATAGGAAACACCATATATTTT.

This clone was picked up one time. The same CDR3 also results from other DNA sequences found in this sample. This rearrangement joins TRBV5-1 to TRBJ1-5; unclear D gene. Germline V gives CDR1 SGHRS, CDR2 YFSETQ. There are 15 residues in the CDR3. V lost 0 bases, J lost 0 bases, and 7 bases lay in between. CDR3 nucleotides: TGCGCCAGCAGCTTGGATGGTTATAGCAATCAGCCCCAGCATTTT. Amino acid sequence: CASSLDGYSNQPQHF.

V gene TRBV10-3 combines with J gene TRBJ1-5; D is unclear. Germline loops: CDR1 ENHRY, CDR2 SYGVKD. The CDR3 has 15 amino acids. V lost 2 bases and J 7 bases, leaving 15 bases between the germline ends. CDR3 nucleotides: TGTGCCATCAGTGAGACGAATATTCTGGGCCAGCCCCAGCATTTT. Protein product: CAISETNILGQPQHF.

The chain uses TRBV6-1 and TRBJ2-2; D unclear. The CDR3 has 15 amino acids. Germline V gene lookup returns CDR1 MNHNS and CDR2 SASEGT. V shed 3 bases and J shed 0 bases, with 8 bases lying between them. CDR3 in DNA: TGTGCCAGCAGTGAGACGGCCACGAACACCGGGGAGCTGTTTTTT. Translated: CASSETATNTGELFF.

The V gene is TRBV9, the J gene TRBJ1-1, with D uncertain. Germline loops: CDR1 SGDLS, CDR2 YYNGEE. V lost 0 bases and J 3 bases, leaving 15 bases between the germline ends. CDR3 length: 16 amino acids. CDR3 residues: CASSVALGIEDTEAFF. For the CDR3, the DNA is TGTGCCAGCAGCGTAGCTTTAGGGATAGAGGACACTGAAGCTTTCTTT.

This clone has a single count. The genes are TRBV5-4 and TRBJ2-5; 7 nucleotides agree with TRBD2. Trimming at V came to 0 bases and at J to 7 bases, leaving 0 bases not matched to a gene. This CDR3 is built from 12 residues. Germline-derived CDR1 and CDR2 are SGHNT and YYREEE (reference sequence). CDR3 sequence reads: CASSLGEGTQYF. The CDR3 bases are TGTGCCAGCAGCTTGGGGGAGGGGACCCAGTACTTC.

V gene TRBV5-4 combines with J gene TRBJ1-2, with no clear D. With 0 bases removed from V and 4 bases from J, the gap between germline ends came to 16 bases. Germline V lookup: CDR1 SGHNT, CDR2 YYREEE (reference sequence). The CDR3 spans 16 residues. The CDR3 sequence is CASSLAGPGKGYGYTF. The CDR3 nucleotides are TGTGCCAGCAGCTTGGCGGGTCCGGGTAAAGGCTATGGCTACACCTTC.

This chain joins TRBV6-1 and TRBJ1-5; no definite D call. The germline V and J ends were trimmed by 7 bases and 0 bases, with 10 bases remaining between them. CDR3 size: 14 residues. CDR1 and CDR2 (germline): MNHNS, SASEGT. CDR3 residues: CASKRDPSNQPQHF. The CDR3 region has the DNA TGTGCCAGCAAAAGGGATCCTAGCAATCAGCCCCAGCATTTT.

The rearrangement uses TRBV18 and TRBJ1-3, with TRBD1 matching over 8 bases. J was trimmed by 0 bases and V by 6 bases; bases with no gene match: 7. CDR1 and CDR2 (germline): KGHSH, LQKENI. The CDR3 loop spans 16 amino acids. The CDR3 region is CASSRGQGGSGNTIYF. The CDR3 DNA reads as TGTGCCAGCTCTCGCGGACAGGGTGGCTCTGGAAACACCATATATTTT.

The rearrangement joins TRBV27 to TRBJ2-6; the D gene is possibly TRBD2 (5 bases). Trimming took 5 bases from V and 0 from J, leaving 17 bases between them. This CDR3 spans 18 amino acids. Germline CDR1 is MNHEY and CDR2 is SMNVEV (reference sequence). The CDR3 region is CASSQRAGRRSGANVLTF. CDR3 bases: TGTGCCAGCAGTCAACGGGCGGGTCGCCGCTCTGGGGCCAACGTCCTGACTTTC.